The next 4 T cell receptor beta chains were all read from a single sample in a study of T cells in Graves' hyperthyroidism and ophthalmopathy. Amplification targeted TCR beta CDR3 regions from RNA transcripts. HTBI primers drove first-round RT-PCR of the TCR CDR3. TCRdb reprocessed the multiplex PCR reads with MiXCR, giving one entry per CDR3 protein. The repertoire holds nearly 250,000 distinct CDR3 sequences, with about 15% as singletons. The sequencing input was blood. Source of these receptors: a woman aged 18-29 years with Graves' ophthalmopathy.

This clonotype was counted at least ten times. The chain carries TRBV6-2 or TRBV6-3 and TRBJ2-2, with 11 bases that match TRBD2. Germline lookup yields CDR1 MNHEY and CDR2 SVGEGT. J was trimmed by 8 bases and V by 8 bases; bases with no gene match: 10. The CDR3 length is 15 residues. The CDR3 loop is CASGTLAGGSGELFF. CDR3 nucleotide sequence: TGTGCCAGCGGGACGCTAGCGGGAGGTTCTGGGGAGCTGTTTTTT.

This clonotype has at least ten counts. At one of its ends the junction is not consistent with the germline gene, which may arise from a read error. The chain is built from TRBV28 and TRBJ2-1, with TRBD1 matching over 8 bases. The germline V gene encodes CDR1 MDHEN and CDR2 SYDVKM. CDR3 length: 16 residues. The CDR3: CAGSPTQGQEWNEQFF. In DNA form, the CDR3 reads TGTGCCGGCAGTCCAACCCAGGGACAGGAGTGGAATGAGCAGTTCTTC.

The sample holds many counts of this clonotype. The chain links TRBV18 to TRBJ1-2; D might be TRBD1 (5 bases). The CDR3 consists of 16 residues. Germline V CDR1 and CDR2: KGHSH, LQKENI. The germline V and J ends were trimmed by 3 bases and 4 bases, with 18 bases remaining between them. The CDR3 bases are TGTGCCAGCTCACCCTCCGACAGCCCCAGGACCTATGGCTACACCTTC. Translation gives CASSPSDSPRTYGYTF.

This clonotype was counted at least ten times. In DNA form, the CDR3 reads TGTGCCAGCAGTGAATGGGCTAGCCAAGAGACCCAGTACTTC. As protein: CASSEWASQETQYF. J is TRBJ2-5 and V is TRBV25-1; no reliable D call. V lost 1 base and J lost 1, with 7 bases in between. The V gene's germline CDR1 is MGHDK and CDR2 SYGVNS. This CDR3 comprises 14 residues.